One and the same sample provided the 11 T cell receptor beta chains below, sequenced in a study of T cells in Graves' hyperthyroidism and ophthalmopathy. Researchers amplified the TCR beta CDR3 regions from RNA transcripts. The HTBI primer set served for first-round RT-PCR of the TCR CDR3. TCRdb re-analysed the multiplex PCR reads in MiXCR, keeping a single row per CDR3 protein. The table lists around 700,000 distinct CDR3 sequences, roughly 20% of them singletons. Sequencing used blood. The receptors come from a woman aged 45 to 65 with Graves' hyperthyroidism that later progressed to Graves' ophthalmopathy.

The table lists this clonotype with a count of one. The chain combines TRBV19 with TRBJ2-7; 7 bases agree with TRBD1. This CDR3 has 14 amino acids. J lost 2 bases, V lost 5 bases, and 6 bases had no gene match. Germline V CDR1 and CDR2: LNHDA, SQIVND (reference sequence). The DNA of the CDR3 is TGTGCCAGTAGTGATCGGACAGGTACCTACGAGCAGTACTTC. Translated, it gives CASSDRTGTYEQYF. Full variable domain (remainder filled in from reference TRBV19 and TRBJ2-7): DGGITQSPKYLFRKEGQNVTLSCEQNLNHDAMYWYRQDPGQGLRLIYYSQIVNDFQKGDIAEGYSVSREKKESFPLTVTSAQKNPTAFYLCASSDRTGTYEQYFGPGTRLTVT.

This clonotype is a singleton in its sample. This chain joins TRBV6-2 or TRBV6-3 and TRBJ2-7; 8 bases are shared with TRBD1. The CDR3 consists of 14 residues. The germline V gene encodes CDR1 MNHEY and CDR2 SVGEGT. Unmatched junction bases numbered 6, after V lost 1 base and J lost 7 bases. The CDR3 sequence: CASSYWQGAEEQYF. CDR3 in DNA: TGTGCCAGCAGTTACTGGCAGGGGGCGGAGGAGCAGTACTTC.

This clonotype has only a few counts. The V gene is TRBV10-3, the J gene TRBJ1-1; D gene unclear. Trimming took off 1 base at V and 4 bases at J, with 13 bases between the two ends. CDR3 length: 15 residues. The germline gives CDR1 ENHRY, CDR2 SYGVKD. CDR3: CAISELARRSTEAFF. CDR3 sequence (DNA): TGTGCCATCAGTGAGTTAGCTCGGAGAAGCACTGAAGCTTTCTTT.

Here the CDR3 DNA reads TGTGCCAGCAGCAACCGGCCCGGGACAGGGGTTGGAAATTCACCCCTCCACTTT. Translating gives CASSNRPGTGVGNSPLHF. This sequence joins TRBV7-2 and TRBJ1-6; 10 nucleotides match TRBD1. This CDR3 region has 18 residues. Germline lookup yields CDR1 SGHTA and CDR2 FQGNSA. With V trimmed by 5 bases and J by 7 bases, 14 bases remained unmatched.

The V and J genes are TRBV3-1 and TRBJ1-5, with D maybe TRBD1 (5 bases). CDR1 and CDR2 from the germline V gene are LGHDT and YNNKEL (reference sequence). Trimming left V 4 bases short and J 4 bases short, with 14 bases between. The length of the CDR3 is 15 residues. The DNA of the CDR3 is TGTGCCAGCAGCCCTGAGAGGGGTACAAATCAGCCCCAGCATTTT. Protein product: CASSPERGTNQPQHF.

As for this clonotype: The junction shows a germline mismatch at one end, possibly a read error. This rearrangement joins TRBV9 to TRBJ2-3; possibly TRBD2 for D (6 bases). The CDR3 length is 14 residues. In germline, CDR1 is SGDLS, CDR2 YYNGEE. CDR3 DNA sequence: TGTGCCAGCAGACGCGGGGACCACACAGATGCGCAGTATTTT. Translation: CASRRGDHTDAQYF. Full variable domain (remainder filled in from reference TRBV9 and TRBJ2-3): DSGVTQTPKHLITATGQRVTLRCSPRSGDLSVYWYQQSLDQGLQFLIQYYNGEERAKGNILERFSAQQFPDLHSELNLSSLELGDSALYFCASRRGDHTDAQYFGPGTRLTVL.

This clonotype was seen at least ten times. The chain recombines TRBV2 with TRBJ2-7; 11 bases are a match to TRBD1. This CDR3 is 13 amino acids long. Germline V CDR1 and CDR2: SNHLY, FYNNEI. J was trimmed by 6 bases and V by 6 bases; bases with no gene match: 4. The CDR3 DNA reads as TGTGCCAGCAGAGGACAGGGGGCTATCGAGCAGTACTTC. It is translated as CASRGQGAIEQYF.

This rearrangement joins TRBV6-6 to TRBJ2-7; a weak D match, TRBD1 (5 bases). The CDR3 sequence is 13 residues long. V shed 2 bases and J shed 3 bases, with 8 bases lying between them. CDR1 MNHNY and CDR2 SVGAGI come from the germline V gene (reference sequence). The CDR3 spells CASSYRQLYEQYF. DNA for the CDR3: TGTGCCAGCAGTTACAGACAGCTCTACGAGCAGTACTTC.

This chain links TRBV7-6 with TRBJ2-1; D is undetermined. V shed 2 bases and J shed 6 bases, with 11 bases lying between them. From germline, CDR1 is SGHVS and CDR2 FNYEAQ. The CDR3 spans 14 residues. This chain's CDR3 is CASSLSNYGNEQFF. CDR3 bases: TGTGCCAGCAGCTTAAGTAACTACGGCAATGAGCAGTTCTTC.

Many counts were recorded for this clonotype. V usage is TRBV6-1 and J usage is TRBJ2-7; 7 bases are shared with TRBD1. Unmatched junction bases numbered 11, after V lost 6 bases and J lost 3 bases. The CDR3 is made up of 15 amino acids. Germline V lookup: CDR1 MNHNS, CDR2 SASEGT. DNA of the CDR3: TGTGCCAGCAGGAGGACAGGAGGCAATAACTACGAGCAGTACTTC. Translating it yields CASRRTGGNNYEQYF.

Only a few counts were recorded for this clonotype. This chain connects TRBV5-8 to TRBJ1-2; D unresolved. Germline-derived CDR1 and CDR2 are SGHTS and YDEGEE. Trimming shortened V by 3 bases and J by 3 bases, and 9 bases separated the two germline ends. The CDR3 extends over 13 amino acids. The CDR3: CASSSEPDYGYTF. The DNA for the CDR3 is TGTGCCAGCAGCTCGGAGCCAGACTATGGCTACACCTTC.